This entry lists 31 T cell receptor beta chains sequenced from one sample in a study of blood T cell repertoires in COVID-19. Libraries were prepared by immunoSEQ multiplex PCR; TCRdb keeps only in-frame clonotypes and omits some of them. Among about 270,000 clones, about 85% were seen once, and the ten largest hold under 3.5%. The sample taken for sequencing was PBMCs or T cells enriched from blood (not recorded which). Receptor source: a woman aged 45 to 65 who had recovered from COVID-19.

The rearrangement links TRBV6-1 to TRBJ1-2; possible D gene TRBD1, 6 bases. V was cut by 3 bases and J by 8 bases, with 19 bases left in between. The CDR3 is made up of 15 amino acids. Germline CDR1 reads MNHNS; CDR2 reads SASEGT. The CDR3 coding sequence is TGTGCCAGCAGTGAGAATGGGGGGGGCTGGGGAGGCTACACCTTC. Residues: CASSENGGGWGGYTF.

CDR3 coding DNA: TGTGCCAGCAGCTTAACGAGAAACACTGAAGCTTTCTTT. The encoded protein is CASSLTRNTEAFF. V and J are TRBV7-2 and TRBJ1-1; no definite D call. The CDR3 runs to 13 residues. V was cut by 2 bases and J by 2 bases, with 6 bases left in between. Per germline, CDR1 SGHTA and CDR2 FQGNSA.

The chain joins TRBV27 to TRBJ1-2; TRBD1 matches 8 bases. CDR1 MNHEY and CDR2 SMNVEV come from the germline V gene (reference sequence). Unmatched junction bases numbered 6, after V lost 3 bases and J lost 3 bases. CDR3 length: 15 amino acids. The DNA for the CDR3 is TGTGCCAGCAGTTTGAACAGGGGGTTTGACTATGGCTACACCTTC. Translating it yields CASSLNRGFDYGYTF.

The chain couples TRBV28 to TRBJ2-7; TRBD2 matches at 12 bases. There are 15 residues in the CDR3. CDR1 and CDR2 from the germline V gene are MDHEN and SYDVKM. V shed 7 bases and J 3 bases; nucleotides not matched to a gene: 7. The CDR3: CASTVRTSGDYEQYF. In DNA, the CDR3 is TGTGCCAGCACCGTCCGGACTAGCGGGGACTACGAGCAGTACTTC.

V is TRBV15 and J is TRBJ2-3; 12 nucleotides align to TRBD2. This CDR3 is 17 amino acids long. Germline CDR1 is LNHNV and CDR2 is YYDKDF (reference sequence). The J segment lost 5 bases and the V segment lost 1 base, leaving 7 bases of the junction unmatched. The CDR3 DNA follows: TGTGCCACCAGCAGAGGGCTAGCGGGAGGGTCGGGAGATACGCAGTATTTT. Amino acid sequence: CATSRGLAGGSGDTQYF.

The genes are TRBV5-6 and TRBJ1-2; D is perhaps TRBD1 (5 bases). The V end lost 2 bases, the J end lost 4 bases, and 15 bases lay between the germline ends. Germline values: CDR1 SGHDT, CDR2 YYEEEE. This CDR3 region has 15 residues. CDR3 loop: CASSLPQAAGYGYTF. The CDR3 coding sequence is TGTGCCAGCAGCTTACCACAGGCGGCTGGCTATGGCTACACCTTC. The full variable domain, with the rest looked up from reference TRBV5-6 and TRBJ1-2, is DAGVTQSPTHLIKTRGQQVTLRCSPKSGHDTVSWYQQALGQGPQFIFQYYEEEERQRGNFPDRFSGHQFPNYSSELNVNALLLGDSALYLCASSLPQAAGYGYTFGSGTRLTVV.

The gene calls are TRBV19 and TRBJ2-1; 9 nucleotides agree with TRBD1. The CDR3 extends over 15 amino acids. J lost 4 bases, V lost 7 bases, and 8 bases had no gene match. From germline, CDR1 is LNHDA and CDR2 SQIVND (reference sequence). CDR3 sequence: CASKLPGQGYNEQFF. The CDR3 region has the DNA TGTGCCAGTAAGCTCCCGGGACAGGGATACAATGAGCAGTTCTTC.

The genes are TRBV18 and TRBJ2-5; 7 bases match TRBD1. Trimming cost V 1 base and J 3 bases; bases outside gene matches: 2. Per germline, CDR1 KGHSH and CDR2 LQKENI. The CDR3 is 14 amino acids. CDR3 nucleotides: TGTGCCAGCTCACCACGGGGACAGAAAGAGACCCAGTACTTC. Translated: CASSPRGQKETQYF.

The J gene is TRBJ2-7, the V gene TRBV6-2 or TRBV6-3, with D maybe TRBD2 (5 bases). The V end lost 2 bases, the J end lost 3 bases, and 11 bases lay between the germline ends. Germline values: CDR1 MNHEY, CDR2 SVGEGT. The CDR3 has 14 amino acids. CDR3 nucleotides: TGTGCCAGCAGTTACCGTCCTAGCCTCTACGAGCAGTACTTC. This encodes CASSYRPSLYEQYF.

CDR3 bases: TGTGCCAGCAGCTTAACGACACTAGCGAACACCGGGGAGCTGTTTTTT. Its translation is CASSLTTLANTGELFF. The chain combines TRBV7-3 with TRBJ2-2, with a possible D match to TRBD2 (5 bases). The germline CDR1 and CDR2 sequences are SGHTA and FQGTGA. This CDR3 has 16 amino acids. The V gene lost 0 bases and the J gene lost 0 bases, with 8 bases spanning the gap. The full variable domain, rest sourced from reference TRBV7-3 and TRBJ2-2, is GAGVSQTPSNKVTEKGKYVELRCDPISGHTALYWYRQSLGQGPEFLIYFQGTGAADDSGLPNDRFFAVRPEGSVSTLKIQRTERGDSAVYLCASSLTTLANTGELFFGEGSRLTVL.

The rearrangement links TRBV7-2 to TRBJ2-5; 9 positions match TRBD1. CDR1 is SGHTA and CDR2 is FQGNSA in the germline V gene. V lost 5 bases and J lost 4; bases outside the gene matches: 8. The CDR3 totals 15 residues. CDR3 in amino acids: CASSAGTGIPETQYF. CDR3 nucleotides: TGTGCCAGCAGCGCCGGGACAGGGATTCCAGAGACCCAGTACTTC.

The chain uses TRBV7-9 and TRBJ1-5, with no clear D. V was clipped by 0 bases and J by 7 bases, with 4 bases between them. Germline V CDR1 and CDR2: SEHNR, FQNEAQ (reference sequence). This CDR3 region has 12 residues. The chain's CDR3 is CASSLAAQPQHF. The CDR3 nucleotides read TGTGCCAGCAGCTTAGCAGCCCAGCCCCAGCATTTT.

V and J are TRBV28 and TRBJ1-6, with 7 bases aligning to TRBD1. The V gene's germline CDR1 is MDHEN and CDR2 SYDVKM. This CDR3 has 16 amino acids. J lost 0 bases, V lost 5 bases, and 4 bases had no gene match. The CDR3 loop is CASSPHRGSYNSPLHF. The CDR3 DNA follows: TGTGCCAGCAGTCCCCACAGGGGCTCCTATAATTCACCCCTCCACTTT.

This sequence joins TRBV27 and TRBJ1-5; D unresolved. The CDR3 covers 16 residues. Germline CDR1 MNHEY, CDR2 SMNVEV (reference sequence). V shed 6 bases and J shed 2 bases, with 17 bases lying between them. The CDR3 loop reads CASSTRLIGGNQPQHF. In DNA form, the CDR3 reads TGTGCCAGCAGCACCCGCCTTATAGGAGGCAATCAGCCCCAGCATTTT.

The V and J genes are TRBV28 and TRBJ1-3; D gene unclear. The germline V gene has CDR1 MDHEN and CDR2 SYDVKM. The V gene lost 10 bases and the J gene lost 6 bases, with 16 bases spanning the gap. This CDR3 has 13 residues. The CDR3: CATDSPGKNTIYF. CDR3 DNA: TGTGCCACCGATTCCCCAGGAAAAAACACCATATATTTT.

The V call is TRBV28, the J call TRBJ1-4; 11 bases are shared with TRBD1. Germline CDR1 and CDR2: MDHEN and SYDVKM. V trimming: 5 bases; J trimming: 5 bases; junction bases outside the gene matches: 7. This CDR3 has 16 amino acids. CDR3 in amino acids: CASSLIGQGANEKLFF. CDR3 nucleotides: TGTGCCAGCAGTCTCATTGGACAGGGGGCGAATGAAAAACTGTTTTTT.

This chain links TRBV7-2 with TRBJ2-2, with TRBD2 matching over 12 bases. CDR3 length: 19 residues. Germline CDR1 and CDR2: SGHTA and FQGNSA. Trimming cost V 4 bases and J 6 bases; bases outside gene matches: 15. This CDR3 reads CASSSTHLLAGGRAGELFF. Here the CDR3 DNA reads TGTGCCAGCAGCTCTACCCACTTACTAGCGGGAGGTAGGGCCGGGGAGCTGTTTTTT.

The chain employs TRBV28 and TRBJ2-5; the match to TRBD2 covers 13 bases. CDR3 length equals 17 residues. Germline V gives CDR1 MDHEN, CDR2 SYDVKM. V gave up 6 bases and J gave up 5 bases; unmatched junction bases: 12. The CDR3 DNA is TGTGCCAGCAGCTATACCCGGACTAGCGGGAGTTTCGAGACCCAGTACTTC. Amino acid sequence: CASSYTRTSGSFETQYF. The whole variable domain, remainder taken from reference TRBV28 and TRBJ2-5, is DVKVTQSSRYLVKRTGEKVFLECVQDMDHENMFWYRQDPGLGLRLIYFSYDVKMKEKGDIPEGYSVSREKKERFSLILESASTNQTSMYLCASSYTRTSGSFETQYFGPGTRLLVL.

J is TRBJ2-7 and V is TRBV5-4; 12 bases agree with TRBD2. V lost 4 bases to trimming and J lost 7 bases; unmatched junction nucleotides: 6. Per the germline V gene, CDR1 is SGHNT and CDR2 is YYREEE (reference sequence). The CDR3 extends over 14 amino acids. In DNA, the CDR3 is TGTGCCAGCAGCGGACTAGCGGGAATGGGGGAGCAGTACTTC. Translating gives CASSGLAGMGEQYF.

This sequence joins TRBV28 and TRBJ1-2; 7 nucleotides agree with TRBD1. The germline CDR1 and CDR2 sequences are MDHEN and SYDVKM. CDR3 length equals 14 residues. The V and J ends lost 5 bases and 5 bases, in that order; junction bases with no gene match: 8. CDR3 sequence (DNA): TGTGCCAGCAGTCTAACAGGGGATTGGTATGGCTACACCTTC. Its translation: CASSLTGDWYGYTF.

V is TRBV18 and J is TRBJ1-3, with TRBD1 identical over 7 bases. The CDR3 covers 15 residues. J was trimmed by 2 bases and V by 4 bases; bases with no gene match: 5. Germline V gene lookup returns CDR1 KGHSH and CDR2 LQKENI. The CDR3 DNA follows: TGTGCCAGCTCACTCTCACAGGGGACTGGAAACACCATATATTTT. Protein product: CASSLSQGTGNTIYF.

The chain couples TRBV27 to TRBJ1-5; D is uncertain. Trimming shortened V by 0 bases and J by 9 bases, and 21 bases separated the two germline ends. The germline CDR1 and CDR2 sequences are MNHEY and SMNVEV (reference sequence). The CDR3 contains 17 residues. The CDR3 nucleotides are TGTGCCAGCAGTTTATCGGCGGCACTCCAAACTATGGGGCCCCAGCATTTT. As protein: CASSLSAALQTMGPQHF.

V gene TRBV19 combines with J gene TRBJ1-6, with D unresolved. The CDR3 sequence is 14 residues long. Trimming removed 5 bases at V and 7 bases at J, with 12 bases between. Looked up from germline, CDR1 is LNHDA and CDR2 is SQIVND (reference sequence). The DNA for the CDR3 is TGTGCCAGTAGTCCCGGTGCCCCCAATTCACCCCTCCACTTT. Its protein is CASSPGAPNSPLHF.

The chain combines TRBV28 with TRBJ1-6; 10 nucleotides align to TRBD1. V was clipped by 5 bases and J by 5 bases; unmatched bases: 3. Germline values: CDR1 MDHEN, CDR2 SYDVKM. This CDR3 comprises 15 residues. The CDR3 DNA reads TGTGCCAGCAGTAGACAGGGGGCGGATAATTCACCCCTCCACTTT. Residues: CASSRQGADNSPLHF.

The chain couples TRBV28 to TRBJ1-5; 9 bases match TRBD1. Per germline, CDR1 MDHEN and CDR2 SYDVKM. The V and J ends lost 4 bases and 6 bases, in that order; junction bases with no gene match: 10. This CDR3 is 16 amino acids long. The DNA for the CDR3 is TGTGCCAGCAGTTACCGGGACAGGGCCCAGGGTCAGCCCCAGCATTTT. Protein sequence: CASSYRDRAQGQPQHF.

The genes are TRBV6-2 or TRBV6-3 and TRBJ2-1; 11 bases fit TRBD2. CDR3 length: 17 amino acids. The germline V gene encodes CDR1 MNHEY and CDR2 SVGEGT. J was trimmed by 0 bases and V by 0 bases; bases with no gene match: 1. In DNA, the CDR3 is TGTGCCAGCAGTTACTCAGGGACTAGCGGCTCCTACAATGAGCAGTTCTTC. Amino acids: CASSYSGTSGSYNEQFF.

V gene TRBV11-3 combines with J gene TRBJ1-1, with D possibly being TRBD1 (5 bases). The length of the CDR3 is 15 residues. Trimming stripped 5 bases from V and 4 bases from J, with 17 bases between. Looked up from germline, CDR1 is SGHNT and CDR2 is YENEEA. The CDR3 spells CASSARSGAPTEAFF. The DNA of the CDR3 is TGTGCCAGCAGCGCACGCAGCGGGGCGCCCACTGAAGCTTTCTTT.

The chain has TRBV10-3 and TRBJ1-3; a weak D match, TRBD1 (5 bases). The V gene lost 4 bases and the J gene lost 0 bases, with 10 bases spanning the gap. This CDR3 is built from 15 residues. Germline CDR1 ENHRY, CDR2 SYGVKD. CDR3 bases: TGTGCCATCAGTGGGGACTCCTCCTCTGGAAACACCATATATTTT. It is translated as CAISGDSSSGNTIYF.

CDR3 in amino acids: CASSSAFPGTQYF. Here the CDR3 DNA reads TGTGCCAGCAGTTCAGCTTTCCCGGGTACGCAGTATTTT. The chain has TRBV28 and TRBJ2-3; D remains ambiguous. The CDR3 spans 13 residues. With 4 bases removed from V and 8 bases from J, the gap between germline ends came to 13 bases. Germline V lookup: CDR1 MDHEN, CDR2 SYDVKM. Full variable domain (rest looked up from reference TRBV28 and TRBJ2-3): DVKVTQSSRYLVKRTGEKVFLECVQDMDHENMFWYRQDPGLGLRLIYFSYDVKMKEKGDIPEGYSVSREKKERFSLILESASTNQTSMYLCASSSAFPGTQYFGPGTRLTVL.

This clone was recorded once. The V call is TRBV28, the J call TRBJ2-5; 7 bases map to TRBD1. J gave up 1 base and V 4 bases, and 6 bases lay outside the gene matches. Germline V lookup: CDR1 MDHEN, CDR2 SYDVKM. The CDR3 extends over 15 amino acids. The CDR3 sequence is CASSWAGTAQETQYF. CDR3 DNA sequence: TGTGCCAGCAGTTGGGCCGGGACAGCCCAAGAGACCCAGTACTTC.

V is TRBV7-2 and J is TRBJ2-5, with TRBD1 matching 9 bases. Trimming cost V 3 bases and J 6 bases; bases outside gene matches: 5. Germline-derived CDR1 and CDR2 are SGHTA and FQGNSA. The CDR3 length is 14 residues. The chain's CDR3 is CASSLGTGRQTQYF. In DNA form, the CDR3 reads TGTGCCAGCAGCTTGGGGACAGGGCGGCAGACCCAGTACTTC.